These T cell receptor beta chains were read from a single sample in a study of blood T cell repertoires in COVID-19. This table comes from immunoSEQ multiplex PCR, and its TCRdb copy is limited to in-frame clones, with some not included. The sample consists of roughly 78,000 clones, approximately 87% of them appearing once. The sample comprised peripheral blood. These TCRs come from a woman at least 80 years old with acute or convalescent COVID-19. Both conserved end residues are part of each CDR3. Each record gives: clone size, V gene, J gene, D gene, CDR3 protein, CDR3 DNA. The D gene is left open where the match is weak. Only part of the rows carry a size: once, few, many, or a class if the clone is expanded.

NA	TRBV11-2	TRBJ1-1	NA	CASSSSFRNTEAFF	TGTGCCAGCAGCTCCTCTTTCCGGAACACTGAAGCTTTCTTT
NA	TRBV6-5	TRBJ1-3	NA	CASSYDRTASGNTIYF	TGTGCCAGCAGTTACGACAGGACGGCCTCTGGAAACACCATATATTTT
few	TRBV11-2	TRBJ2-7	NA	CASSLAPTYEQYF	TGTGCCAGCAGCCTGGCCCCGACCTACGAGCAGTACTTC
NA	TRBV13	TRBJ1-2	TRBD1	CASSLQQGGYGYTF	TGTGCCAGCAGCTTACAGCAGGGGGGCTATGGCTACACCTTC
NA	TRBV20-1	TRBJ2-1	TRBD1	CSASSGTGSNEQFF	TGCAGTGCTAGTTCCGGGACAGGGAGCAATGAGCAGTTCTTC
NA	TRBV10-3	TRBJ2-7	NA	CATSGSGPREQYF	TGTGCCACCTCAGGGTCCGGTCCCCGCGAGCAGTACTTC
NA	TRBV19	TRBJ1-2	NA	CASSITVADRLGYTF	TGTGCCAGTAGTATAACAGTGGCGGACAGACTCGGCTACACCTTC
NA	TRBV24-1	TRBJ2-1	TRBD1	CATSEFGQEPYNEQFF	TGTGCCACCAGTGAGTTCGGACAGGAACCCTACAATGAGCAGTTCTTC
NA	TRBV21-1	TRBJ1-5	NA	CASSNLVENNQPQHF	TGTGCCAGCAGCAATTTGGTGGAGAACAATCAGCCCCAGCATTTT
NA	TRBV27	TRBJ1-1	NA	CASRPGLVGTEAFF	TGTGCCAGCCGCCCAGGGTTGGTTGGCACTGAAGCTTTCTTT
NA	TRBV14	TRBJ1-5	TRBD1	CASSPRGGREPQHF	TGTGCCAGCAGCCCGCGAGGGGGCAGGGAGCCCCAGCATTTT
NA	TRBV7-6	TRBJ1-3	TRBD1	CASSSDRVGNTIYF	TGTGCCAGCAGTTCTGACAGGGTCGGAAACACCATATATTTT
NA	TRBV5-4	TRBJ1-2	NA	CASSSAGLIYGYTF	TGTGCCAGCAGCTCCGCGGGGCTTATCTATGGCTACACCTTC
NA	TRBV27	TRBJ2-1	TRBD2	CASSLSSFERGTIYNEQFF	TGTGCCAGCAGTTTATCGAGCTTCGAGCGGGGGACGATCTACAATGAGCAGTTCTTC
NA	TRBV27	TRBJ1-6	TRBD1	CASSPRQGFGSPLHF	TGTGCCAGCAGCCCGAGACAGGGATTTGGTTCACCCCTCCACTTT
NA	TRBV2	TRBJ2-7	TRBD1	CATATGGRGYEQYF	TGTGCCACAGCGACAGGGGGCCGGGGGTACGAGCAGTACTTC
NA	TRBV19	TRBJ1-2	NA	CASSIRGQGGFNYGYTF	TGTGCCAGTAGTATCCGCGGTCAGGGAGGCTTTAACTATGGCTACACCTTC
few	TRBV12-5	TRBJ1-2	TRBD1	CASGRGRTGMFDGYTF	TGTGCTAGTGGTAGAGGCCGGACAGGGATGTTCGACGGCTACACCTTC
NA	TRBV7-2	TRBJ2-2	TRBD2	CASSPRLAGTGELFF	TGTGCCAGCAGCCCACGACTAGCCGGCACCGGGGAGCTGTTTTTT
NA	TRBV10-2	TRBJ1-5	NA	CASSVSQVGGQPQHF	TGCGCCAGCAGCGTCTCACAGGTAGGGGGTCAGCCCCAGCATTTT
NA	TRBV7-9	TRBJ2-7	NA	CASSSPRDEQYF	TGTGCCAGCAGCAGCCCCCGAGACGAGCAGTACTTC
once	TRBV6-1	TRBJ1-1	NA	CASSERIPGTEAFF	TGTGCCAGCAGTGAAAGAATCCCCGGGACAGAAGCTTTCTTT
NA	TRBV5-5	TRBJ1-5	NA	CASSFPGAHQPQHF	TGTGCCAGCAGCTTCCCAGGGGCCCATCAGCCCCAGCATTTT
once	TRBV3-1/TRBV3-2	TRBJ2-7	TRBD2	CASSQGGRADEQYF	TGTGCCAGCAGCCAGGGCGGGAGGGCTGACGAGCAGTACTTC
NA	TRBV19	TRBJ1-5	NA	CASSMSQGRQPQHF	TGTGCCAGTAGTATGAGTCAGGGTAGACAGCCCCAGCATTTT
NA	TRBV5-1	TRBJ2-3	NA	CASSAGATDTQYF	TGCGCCAGCAGCGCGGGGGCCACAGATACGCAGTATTTT
NA	TRBV5-1	TRBJ1-1	TRBD1	CASSSGQGTEAFF	TGCGCCAGCAGCTCGGGACAGGGAACTGAAGCTTTCTTT